This TCR beta chain is drawn from a study of PD-1 blockade in mismatch repair-deficient tumors. Whole-study context: All were previously treated, progressing patients with around 12 mismatch repair-deficient cancer types.

Notes on the study in general: After pembrolizumab, tumor-resident clones rose rapidly, then generally contracted before radiologic responses.

Sequenced by immunoSEQ multiplex PCR; TCRdb stores in-frame clones only, minus some. The sample holds about 68,000 clones, more than 75% seen once. V lost 3 bases, J lost 3 bases, and 2 bases stayed unmatched. This CDR3 region has 15 residues. CDR1 is ENHRY and CDR2 is SYGVKD in the germline V gene. All patients were mismatch repair deficient, assessed by either PCR or immunohistochemistry. TCRs were sequenced from a few patients responding to pembrolizumab. A word on this clone: Its antigen is unidentified.

This chain links TRBV10-3 with TRBJ2-7; TRBD2 aligns across 13 bases. The sequence came from an adult with mismatch repair-deficient cancer. This sample comprised peripheral blood, obtained 2 weeks after starting pembrolizumab. CDR3: CAISERTSGSYEQYF. The CDR3 DNA is TGTGCCATCAGTGAAAGGACTAGCGGGAGCTACGAGCAGTACTTC.